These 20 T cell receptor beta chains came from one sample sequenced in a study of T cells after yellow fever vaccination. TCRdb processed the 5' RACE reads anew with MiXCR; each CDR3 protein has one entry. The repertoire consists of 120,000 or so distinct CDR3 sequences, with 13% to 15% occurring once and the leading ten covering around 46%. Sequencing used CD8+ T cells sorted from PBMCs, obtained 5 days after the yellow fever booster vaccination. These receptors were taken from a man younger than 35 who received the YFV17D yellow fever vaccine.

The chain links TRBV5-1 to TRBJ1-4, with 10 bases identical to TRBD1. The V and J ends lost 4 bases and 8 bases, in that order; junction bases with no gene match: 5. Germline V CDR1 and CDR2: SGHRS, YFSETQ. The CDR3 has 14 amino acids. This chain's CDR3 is CASSHWTGGEKLFF. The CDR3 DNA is TGCGCCAGCAGCCACTGGACAGGGGGAGAAAAACTGTTTTTT.

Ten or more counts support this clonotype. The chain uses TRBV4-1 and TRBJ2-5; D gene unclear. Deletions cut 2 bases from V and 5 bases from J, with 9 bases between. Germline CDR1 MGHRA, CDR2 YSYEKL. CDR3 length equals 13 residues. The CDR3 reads CASSQRLAETQYF. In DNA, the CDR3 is TGCGCCAGCAGCCAACGCTTAGCCGAGACCCAGTACTTC.

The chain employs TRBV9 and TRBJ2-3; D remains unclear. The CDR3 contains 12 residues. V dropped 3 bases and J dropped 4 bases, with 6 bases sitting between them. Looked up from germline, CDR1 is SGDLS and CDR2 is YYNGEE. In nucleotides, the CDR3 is TGTGCCAGCAGCGGCCCGCCAGATACGCAGTATTTT. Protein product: CASSGPPDTQYF.

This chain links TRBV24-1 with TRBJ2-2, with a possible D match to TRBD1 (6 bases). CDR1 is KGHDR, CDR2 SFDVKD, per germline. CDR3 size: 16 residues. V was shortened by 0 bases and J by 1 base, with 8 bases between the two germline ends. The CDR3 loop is CATSDLATGNTGELFF. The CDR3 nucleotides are TGTGCCACCAGTGATTTGGCGACAGGGAACACCGGGGAGCTGTTTTTT.

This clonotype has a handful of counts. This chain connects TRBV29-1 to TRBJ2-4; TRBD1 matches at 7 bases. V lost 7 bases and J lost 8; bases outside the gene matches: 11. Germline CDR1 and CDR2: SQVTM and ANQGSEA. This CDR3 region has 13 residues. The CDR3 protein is CSGKTGLVDIQYF. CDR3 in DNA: TGCAGCGGGAAGACAGGGTTGGTGGACATTCAGTACTTC.

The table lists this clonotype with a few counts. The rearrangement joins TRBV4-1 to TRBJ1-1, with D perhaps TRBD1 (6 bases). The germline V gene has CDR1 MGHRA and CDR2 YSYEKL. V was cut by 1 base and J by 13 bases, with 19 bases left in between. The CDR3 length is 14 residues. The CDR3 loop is CASSQAGTLKGGFF. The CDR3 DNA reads TGCGCCAGCAGCCAAGCCGGGACACTTAAGGGTGGTTTCTTT.

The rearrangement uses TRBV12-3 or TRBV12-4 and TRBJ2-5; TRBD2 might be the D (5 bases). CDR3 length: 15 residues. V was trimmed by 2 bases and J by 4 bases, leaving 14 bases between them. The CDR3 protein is CASSLSFGNLETQYF. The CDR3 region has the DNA TGTGCCAGCAGTTTAAGCTTCGGGAACTTAGAGACCCAGTACTTC.

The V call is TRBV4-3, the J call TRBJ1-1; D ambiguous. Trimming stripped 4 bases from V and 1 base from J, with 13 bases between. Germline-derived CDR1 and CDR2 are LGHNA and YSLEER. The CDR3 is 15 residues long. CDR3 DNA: TGCGCCAGCAGCCTCGAGATCGGCGCGAACACTGAAGCTTTCTTT. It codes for CASSLEIGANTEAFF.

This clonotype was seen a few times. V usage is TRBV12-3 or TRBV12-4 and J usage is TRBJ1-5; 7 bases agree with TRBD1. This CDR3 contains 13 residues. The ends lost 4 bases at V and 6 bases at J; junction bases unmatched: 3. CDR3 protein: CASSSTGPQPQHF. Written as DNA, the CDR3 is TGTGCCAGCAGTTCGACAGGGCCTCAGCCCCAGCATTTT.

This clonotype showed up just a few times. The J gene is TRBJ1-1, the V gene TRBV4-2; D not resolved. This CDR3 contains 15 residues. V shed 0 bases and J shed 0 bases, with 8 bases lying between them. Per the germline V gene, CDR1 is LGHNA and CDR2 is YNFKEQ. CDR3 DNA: TGTGCCAGCAGCCAAGAATCAGGAGTGAACACTGAAGCTTTCTTT. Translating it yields CASSQESGVNTEAFF.

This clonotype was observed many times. The CDR3 nucleotides are TGTGCCAGCTCACCCACGGGGGGGACGACCTACGAGCAGTACTTC. Amino acids: CASSPTGGTTYEQYF. The chain carries TRBV18 and TRBJ2-7; TRBD2 matches at 8 bases. This CDR3 spans 15 amino acids. CDR1 and CDR2 from the germline V gene are KGHSH and LQKENI. V shed 3 bases and J 2 bases; nucleotides not matched to a gene: 6.

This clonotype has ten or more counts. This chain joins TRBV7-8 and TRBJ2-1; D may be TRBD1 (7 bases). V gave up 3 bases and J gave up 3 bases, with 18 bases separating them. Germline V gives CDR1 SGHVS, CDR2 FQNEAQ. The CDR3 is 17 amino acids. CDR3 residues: CASSFTTTGRIYNEQFF. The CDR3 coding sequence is TGTGCCAGCAGCTTCACTACGACAGGGAGGATCTACAATGAGCAGTTCTTC.

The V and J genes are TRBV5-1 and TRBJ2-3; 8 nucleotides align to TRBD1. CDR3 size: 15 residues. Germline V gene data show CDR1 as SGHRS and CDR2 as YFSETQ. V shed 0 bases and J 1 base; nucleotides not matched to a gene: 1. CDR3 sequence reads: CASSLEDRGTDTQYF. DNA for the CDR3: TGCGCCAGCAGCTTGGAGGACAGGGGCACAGATACGCAGTATTTT.

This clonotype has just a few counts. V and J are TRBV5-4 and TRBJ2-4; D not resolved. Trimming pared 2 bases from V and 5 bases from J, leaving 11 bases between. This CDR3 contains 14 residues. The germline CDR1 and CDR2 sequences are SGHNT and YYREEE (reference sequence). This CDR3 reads CASSFGGSENIQYF. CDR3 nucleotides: TGTGCCAGCAGCTTCGGTGGGTCGGAAAACATTCAGTACTTC.

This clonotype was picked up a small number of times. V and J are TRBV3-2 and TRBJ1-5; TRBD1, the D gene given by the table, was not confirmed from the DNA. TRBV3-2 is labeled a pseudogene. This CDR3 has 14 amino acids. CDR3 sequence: CASSQDREIQPQHF. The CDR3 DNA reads TGTGCCAGCAGCCAAGACAGGGAAATACAGCCCCAGCATTTT.

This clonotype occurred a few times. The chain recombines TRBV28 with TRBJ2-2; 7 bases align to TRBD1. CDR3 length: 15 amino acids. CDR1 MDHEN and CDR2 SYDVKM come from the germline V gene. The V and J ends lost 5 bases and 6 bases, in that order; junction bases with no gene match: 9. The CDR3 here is CASSPRQGLPGELFF. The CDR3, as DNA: TGTGCCAGCAGTCCCAGACAGGGTTTACCCGGGGAGCTGTTTTTT. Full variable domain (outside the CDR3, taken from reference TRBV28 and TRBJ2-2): DVKVTQSSRYLVKRTGEKVFLECVQDMDHENMFWYRQDPGLGLRLIYFSYDVKMKEKGDIPEGYSVSREKKERFSLILESASTNQTSMYLCASSPRQGLPGELFFGEGSRLTVL.

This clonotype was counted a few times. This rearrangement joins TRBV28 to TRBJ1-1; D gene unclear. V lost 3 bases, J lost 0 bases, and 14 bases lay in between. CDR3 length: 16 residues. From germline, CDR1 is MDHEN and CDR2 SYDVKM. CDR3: CASSFRRNTMNTEAFF. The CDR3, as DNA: TGTGCCAGCAGTTTTCGACGGAACACCATGAACACTGAAGCTTTCTTT.

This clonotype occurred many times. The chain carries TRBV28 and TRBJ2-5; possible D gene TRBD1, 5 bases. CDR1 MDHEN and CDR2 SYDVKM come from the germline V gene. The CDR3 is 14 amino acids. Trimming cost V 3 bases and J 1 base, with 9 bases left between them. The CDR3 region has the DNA TGTGCCAGCAGTTTGCCGACAGTCCAAGAGACCCAGTACTTC. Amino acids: CASSLPTVQETQYF.

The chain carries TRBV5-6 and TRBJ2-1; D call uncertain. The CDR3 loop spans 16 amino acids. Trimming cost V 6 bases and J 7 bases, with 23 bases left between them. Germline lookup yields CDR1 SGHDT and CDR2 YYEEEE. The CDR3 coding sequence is TGTGCCAGCACCGACGGACCCCCAAACATGTGGAATGAGCAGTTCTTC. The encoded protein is CASTDGPPNMWNEQFF.

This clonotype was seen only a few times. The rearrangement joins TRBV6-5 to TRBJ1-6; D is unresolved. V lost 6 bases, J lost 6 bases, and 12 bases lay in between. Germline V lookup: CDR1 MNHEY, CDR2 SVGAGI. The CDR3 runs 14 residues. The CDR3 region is CASRPAVANSPLHF. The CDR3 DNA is TGTGCCAGCAGGCCCGCAGTGGCTAATTCACCCCTCCACTTT.